This T cell receptor beta chain was identified in a study of blood T cell repertoires in COVID-19. Study information: Sites across the United States, Italy and Spain contributed samples from acute and convalescent COVID-19. Sources were T cells, B-cell-depleted T cells, or PBMCs; the material itself was cDNA or gDNA.

The authors' processing: Counts of nucleated cells, estimated from reference gene primer amplification, were obtained. Data came from immunoSEQ multiplex PCR; TCRdb stores just in-frame clones and leaves some out. V, J and clone size are taken as reported in that table, and D and trimming were inferred from the DNA itself. The profile shows over 50,000 clones, around 84% of them singletons. CDR3 length: 12 residues. Germline CDR1 and CDR2: ENHRY and SYGVKD. V lost 9 bases and J lost 3; bases outside the gene matches: 1. This chain connects TRBV10-3 to TRBJ2-3; TRBD1 agrees at 9 bases. This clonotype originated in a man over 45 with acute or convalescent COVID-19. The specimen sequenced was peripheral blood. The CDR3 DNA is TGTGCCATTGGACAGGGGACAGATACGCAGTATTTT. Residues: CAIGQGTDTQYF.